This T cell receptor beta chain was captured by sequencing in a study of shared clonotypes between healthy human individuals. The study, taken as a whole, reports: Generally, naive subsets (rather than memory subsets) showed larger estimated richness.

Only in-frame clones appear in the TCRdb table, and some are missing; sequencing was by immunoSEQ multiplex PCR. Seen here are approximately 120,000 clones, roughly 70% observed once, and the top ten hold roughly 23%. Worth noting for this clone: Antigen specificity is unknown.

CDR1 is SEHNR and CDR2 is FQNEAQ in the germline V gene (reference sequence). The V and J ends lost 2 bases and 7 bases, in that order; junction bases with no gene match: 7. This CDR3 is 15 amino acids long. The chain combines TRBV7-9 with TRBJ2-1; 8 bases fit TRBD2. This clonotype was sampled from a woman in her 30s in good health. Input material: memory CD8+ T cells sorted from blood. The subset here: CD45RO+ cells pooled with CCR7-negative TemRA cells. The CDR3 nucleotides are TGTGCCAGCAGCTTAACAGCGGGAGTTAGGAATGAGCAGTTCTTC. It codes for CASSLTAGVRNEQFF.